These 28 T cell receptor beta chains originate from one sample sequenced in a study of T cells in Graves' hyperthyroidism and ophthalmopathy (dated by TCRdb to the late 2010s). Libraries were constructed by multiplex PCR. TCRdb shows the sequencer as Illumina HiSeq 2000. The TCR beta CDR3 regions were amplified from the RNA transcripts. The first round of RT-PCR for the TCR CDR3 was performed with the HTBI primer set and the Qiagen OneStep RT-PCR kit. The public reads were reprocessed in TCRdb via fastp at Q25 and MiXCR, keeping in-frame beta chains. Rows merge per CDR3 protein into single entries with the most common DNA and genes. This sample is represented by more than 300,000 distinct CDR3 sequences; roughly a sixth of them were singletons. The top ten clonotypes cover 30% to 40% of the sample. The sequenced sample was blood. These receptors all come from a woman aged 25 to 39 with Graves' hyperthyroidism that later progressed to Graves' ophthalmopathy.

This clonotype has ten or more counts. The gene calls are TRBV6-1 and TRBJ2-7; 8 bases align to TRBD2. The germline CDR1 and CDR2 sequences are MNHNS and SASEGT. The V segment lost 3 bases and the J segment 2 bases; nucleotides outside the gene matches: 6. There are 15 residues in the CDR3. The CDR3 DNA reads as TGTGCCAGCAGTGAGGCGGGAGGCTCTACCTACGAGCAGTACTTC. This encodes CASSEAGGSTYEQYF.

This clonotype was seen more than once but under ten times. J is TRBJ2-1 and V is TRBV10-3; 10 bases map to TRBD2. The V segment lost 7 bases and the J segment 1 base; nucleotides outside the gene matches: 4. This CDR3 has 15 residues. Germline CDR1 and CDR2: ENHRY and SYGVKD. CDR3 amino acids: CAIKGGLASYNEQFF. The CDR3 region has the DNA TGTGCCATCAAGGGGGGACTAGCGTCCTACAATGAGCAGTTCTTC.

This clonotype was recorded many times. The chain uses TRBV6-1 and TRBJ2-7; the match to TRBD2 covers 13 bases. Per the germline V gene, CDR1 is MNHNS and CDR2 is SASEGT. The CDR3 length is 16 residues. Trimming at V came to 6 bases and at J to 2 bases, leaving 7 bases not matched to a gene. CDR3 loop: CASRESGTSGTYEQYF. The CDR3 nucleotides are TGTGCCAGCAGGGAGAGCGGGACTAGCGGGACCTACGAGCAGTACTTC.

This clonotype occurred many times. CDR3 loop: CASSGGGFNEQFF. CDR3 bases: TGTGCCAGCAGCGGAGGGGGTTTCAATGAGCAGTTCTTC. The chain links TRBV11-2 to TRBJ2-1; the D gene could be TRBD1 or TRBD2 (6 bases each). This CDR3 is 13 amino acids long. Trimming took off 5 bases at V and 6 bases at J, with 11 bases between the two ends. The germline V gene encodes CDR1 SGHAT and CDR2 FQNNGV. Full variable domain (missing parts from reference TRBV11-2 and TRBJ2-1): EAGVAQSPRYKIIEKRQSVAFWCNPISGHATLYWYQQILGQGPKLLIQFQNNGVVDDSQLPKDRFSAERLKGVDSTLKIQPAKLEDSAVYLCASSGGGFNEQFFGPGTRLTVL.

This clonotype was counted at least ten times. The chain is built from TRBV9 and TRBJ2-3, with a tentative D call TRBD2 (6 bases). V lost 3 bases to trimming and J lost 0 bases, with 8 bases between them. The CDR3 runs 14 residues. Germline CDR1 and CDR2: SGDLS and YYNGEE. The CDR3 DNA reads as TGTGCCAGCAGCGGGAGGGGAAGCACAGATACGCAGTATTTT. Protein product: CASSGRGSTDTQYF.

This clonotype was seen at least ten times. This chain links TRBV30 with TRBJ2-1; D might be TRBD2 (6 bases). Deletions cut 3 bases from V and 3 bases from J, with 15 bases between. This CDR3 is 15 amino acids long. The germline gives CDR1 GTSNPN, CDR2 SVGIG (reference sequence). The CDR3: CAWRGATSGYNEQFF. Here the CDR3 DNA reads TGTGCCTGGAGAGGTGCGACTAGTGGCTACAATGAGCAGTTCTTC. The whole variable domain, remainder taken from reference TRBV30 and TRBJ2-1, is SQTIHQWPATLVQPVGSPLSLECTVEGTSNPNLYWYRQAAGRGLQLLFYSVGIGQISSEVPQNLSASRPQDRQFILSSKKLLLSDSGFYLCAWRGATSGYNEQFFGPGTRLTVL.

This clonotype was picked up a small number of times. This sequence joins TRBV5-8 and TRBJ2-7; 7 nucleotides align to TRBD1. The CDR3 runs 17 residues. The germline CDR1 and CDR2 sequences are SGHTS and YDEGEE. The V gene end was trimmed by 8 bases and the J gene end by 0 bases; junction bases not matched to a gene: 17. CDR3 loop: CARPPTNRQGNSYEQYF. The CDR3 nucleotides are TGTGCCAGACCGCCCACGAACAGACAGGGAAACTCCTACGAGCAGTACTTC. Variable domain in full (rest from reference TRBV5-8 and TRBJ2-7): EAGVTQSPTHLIKTRGQQATLRCSPISGHTSVYWYQQALGLGLQFLLWYDEGEERNRGNFPPRFSGRQFPNYSSELNVNALELEDSALYLCARPPTNRQGNSYEQYFGPGTRLTVT.

This clonotype came up many times. The chain couples TRBV5-1 to TRBJ2-1, with D tentatively TRBD1 (5 bases). The V gene lost 1 base and the J gene lost 1 base, with 6 bases spanning the gap. CDR3 length: 14 amino acids. CDR1 is SGHRS and CDR2 is YFSETQ in the germline V gene. The CDR3 loop is CASSLRGSYNEQFF. The CDR3 coding sequence is TGCGCCAGCAGCTTGAGGGGTTCCTACAATGAGCAGTTCTTC.

This clonotype was seen many times. V is TRBV12-3 or TRBV12-4 and J is TRBJ2-2, with no clear D. Trimming removed 4 bases from V and 0 bases from J, with 15 bases in between. This CDR3 spans 17 amino acids. CDR3 amino acids: CASSSPFGPPNTGELFF. CDR3 nucleotides: TGTGCCAGCAGTTCCCCTTTTGGTCCCCCGAACACCGGGGAGCTGTTTTTT.

This clonotype has a count of ten or more. The chain combines TRBV5-5 with TRBJ1-1; the match to TRBD1 covers 7 bases. The junction had 4 bases not matched to a gene; V was cut back by 2 bases and J by 0 bases. The CDR3 loop spans 15 amino acids. Germline CDR1 reads SGHKS; CDR2 reads YYEKEE (reference sequence). In nucleotides, the CDR3 is TGTGCCAGCAGCTTATGGACAGGCATGAACACTGAAGCTTTCTTT. Amino acids: CASSLWTGMNTEAFF.

This clonotype was observed at least ten times. This rearrangement joins TRBV12-3 or TRBV12-4 to TRBJ1-1; possibly TRBD1 for D (5 bases). Trimming took 5 bases from V and 2 from J, leaving 12 bases between them. The CDR3 spans 14 residues. CDR3 nucleotides: TGTGCCAGCAGTCTCGGGGGGTCAAACACTGAAGCTTTCTTT. Translated, it gives CASSLGGSNTEAFF.

This clonotype was seen ten or more times. The J gene is TRBJ2-7, the V gene TRBV30, with 7 positions matching TRBD1. CDR3 length equals 15 residues. The germline V gene encodes CDR1 GTSNPN and CDR2 SVGIG (reference sequence). V gave up 0 bases and J gave up 2 bases; unmatched junction bases: 7. CDR3 region: CAWSVGTAIAYEQYF. For the CDR3, the DNA is TGTGCCTGGAGTGTGGGGACAGCCATAGCCTACGAGCAGTACTTC.

This clonotype was found many times. The chain recombines TRBV2 with TRBJ2-1; the D is unclear. Germline V gene lookup returns CDR1 SNHLY and CDR2 FYNNEI. V dropped 2 bases and J dropped 6 bases, with 11 bases sitting between them. CDR3 length equals 14 residues. The CDR3 loop is CASSEFLVTNEQFF. DNA for the CDR3: TGTGCCAGCAGTGAATTTCTAGTAACCAATGAGCAGTTCTTC.

This clonotype was observed many times. The V gene is TRBV2, the J gene TRBJ2-5; D possibly uses TRBD1 or TRBD2 (5 bases each). The ends were cut back, 8 bases at V and 4 bases at J, with 8 bases in the middle. Germline V gene data show CDR1 as SNHLY and CDR2 as FYNNEI. This CDR3 is 11 amino acids long. The CDR3 loop reads CASGAGETQYF. CDR3 bases: TGTGCCAGCGGGGCGGGAGAGACCCAGTACTTC.

For the CDR3, the DNA is TGTGCCAGCAGCGCCGCGGGGGCAGATACGCAGTATTTT. It yields the protein CASSAAGADTQYF. The chain carries TRBV11-2 and TRBJ2-3; 7 bases map to TRBD2. CDR1 and CDR2 (germline): SGHAT, FQNNGV. This CDR3 has 13 amino acids. The V and J ends lost 5 bases and 4 bases, in that order; junction bases with no gene match: 3.

This clonotype was counted ten times or more. This chain links TRBV28 with TRBJ2-2; 7 nucleotides align to TRBD1. V gave up 5 bases and J gave up 5 bases; unmatched junction bases: 8. The CDR3 consists of 15 residues. The germline V gene encodes CDR1 MDHEN and CDR2 SYDVKM. In DNA, the CDR3 is TGTGCCAGCAGTACGCGACAGGGTCAGACCGGGGAGCTGTTTTTT. Translated: CASSTRQGQTGELFF. Full variable domain (rest looked up from reference TRBV28 and TRBJ2-2): DVKVTQSSRYLVKRTGEKVFLECVQDMDHENMFWYRQDPGLGLRLIYFSYDVKMKEKGDIPEGYSVSREKKERFSLILESASTNQTSMYLCASSTRQGQTGELFFGEGSRLTVL.

This clonotype was observed many times. V is TRBV10-3 and J is TRBJ2-7, with 10 bases identical to TRBD1. Germline CDR1 and CDR2: ENHRY and SYGVKD. The CDR3 totals 18 residues. V lost 2 bases to trimming and J lost 4 bases; unmatched junction nucleotides: 14. Here the CDR3 DNA reads TGTGCCATCAGTGAGGGAGCTTTGACAGGGGGCGCCAGGTACGAGCAGTACTTC. This gives the protein CAISEGALTGGARYEQYF.

This clonotype was found many times. The V call is TRBV12-3 or TRBV12-4, the J call TRBJ2-3; the match to TRBD2 covers 7 bases. V trimming: 2 bases; J trimming: 3 bases; junction bases outside the gene matches: 8. The CDR3 contains 16 residues. In nucleotides, the CDR3 is TGTGCCAGCAGTTTATACCCCGGACTAGGAACAGATACGCAGTATTTT. It specifies CASSLYPGLGTDTQYF.

The chain combines TRBV20-1 with TRBJ2-2; D gene unclear. The CDR3 sequence is 14 residues long. Germline lookup yields CDR1 DFQATT and CDR2 SNEGSKA (reference sequence). Trimming took off 3 bases at V and 1 base at J, with 9 bases between the two ends. CDR3 protein: CSARWQQNTGELFF. The DNA for the CDR3 is TGCAGTGCTAGGTGGCAGCAGAACACCGGGGAGCTGTTTTTT.

The V gene is TRBV24-1, the J gene TRBJ2-5, with D maybe TRBD2 (6 bases). Per germline, CDR1 KGHDR and CDR2 SFDVKD. This CDR3 is built from 16 residues. Trimming took off 4 bases at V and 2 bases at J, with 16 bases between the two ends. The CDR3 DNA follows: TGTGCCACCAGTGAGCCCGGGACTGCTCTTCAAGAGACCCAGTACTTC. This sequence encodes CATSEPGTALQETQYF.

This clonotype was detected many times. This chain connects TRBV7-9 to TRBJ2-5; D not resolved. Trimming shortened V by 5 bases and J by 1 base, and 17 bases separated the two germline ends. Germline V gives CDR1 SEHNR, CDR2 FQNEAQ (reference sequence). CDR3 size: 16 residues. In DNA form, the CDR3 reads TGTGCCAGCAGCGTGAGGCGTCACGGTGCCCAAGAGACCCAGTACTTC. Amino acids: CASSVRRHGAQETQYF.

This clonotype was found many times. The chain links TRBV28 to TRBJ1-1; D remains ambiguous. Trimming stripped 6 bases from V and 2 bases from J, with 13 bases between. The CDR3 covers 14 residues. The V gene's germline CDR1 is MDHEN and CDR2 SYDVKM. The CDR3: CASSLWTANTEAFF. The CDR3 bases are TGTGCCAGCAGCCTATGGACGGCTAACACTGAAGCTTTCTTT.

This clonotype was seen ten or more times. V and J are TRBV28 and TRBJ1-5; the match to TRBD1 covers 7 bases. Trimming took 2 bases from V and 6 from J; bases not matched to a gene: 7. This CDR3 spans 15 amino acids. CDR1 MDHEN and CDR2 SYDVKM come from the germline V gene. The DNA of the CDR3 is TGTGCCAGCAGTTTACCACAGGGGCTCGGTCAGCCCCAGCATTTT. Its protein product is CASSLPQGLGQPQHF.

Only a few counts were recorded for this clonotype. J is TRBJ2-7 and V is TRBV6-1; 11 bases line up with TRBD2. Germline V gene lookup returns CDR1 MNHNS and CDR2 SASEGT. The CDR3 has 14 residues. V lost 7 bases to trimming and J lost 4 bases; unmatched junction nucleotides: 6. The CDR3: CASKVLAGGYEQYF. The CDR3 nucleotides read TGTGCCAGCAAGGTCTTAGCGGGAGGGTACGAGCAGTACTTC.

The V gene is TRBV18, the J gene TRBJ2-7, with TRBD1 as a possible D gene (5 bases). Germline CDR1 is KGHSH and CDR2 is LQKENI. The CDR3 consists of 15 residues. V was cut by 3 bases and J by 2 bases, with 14 bases left in between. This chain's CDR3 is CASSPIQTGTYEQYF. The CDR3 DNA reads TGTGCCAGCTCACCGATACAAACAGGAACCTACGAGCAGTACTTC.

This clonotype came up a few times. This chain uses TRBV30 with TRBJ1-2; D is uncertain. The CDR3 consists of 14 residues. The germline V gene encodes CDR1 GTSNPN and CDR2 SVGIG (reference sequence). The V end was cut by 2 bases, the J end by 7 bases, with 17 bases between. The CDR3: CAWSLPPGLSGYTF. For the CDR3, the DNA is TGTGCCTGGAGTCTGCCTCCCGGACTCTCTGGCTACACCTTC.

The rearrangement joins TRBV6-1 to TRBJ1-5, with no clear D. Trimming left V 3 bases short and J 0 bases short, with 6 bases between. The CDR3 length is 14 residues. CDR1 and CDR2 (germline): MNHNS, SASEGT. CDR3 region: CASSDSVSNQPQHF. CDR3 sequence (DNA): TGTGCCAGCAGTGACAGCGTTAGCAATCAGCCCCAGCATTTT.

Turning to this clonotype: This may stem from a read error, because a much larger clone lies one nucleotide away. V gene TRBV28 combines with J gene TRBJ1-1; D possibly corresponds to TRBD1 (6 bases). The CDR3 consists of 14 residues. CDR1 is MDHEN and CDR2 is SYDVKM in the germline V gene. Trimming left V 9 bases short and J 0 bases short, with 14 bases between. The CDR3 DNA reads TGTGCCAGAAGTGAACAGGGCATGAACACTGAAGCTTTCTTT. Protein product: CARSEQGMNTEAFF.